The T cell receptor (beta chain) under discussion was sequenced for a study of OX40 agonist ivuxolimab in advanced cancers. Study-wide findings and caveats: Partly responding patients at 0.1-3.0 mg/kg showed some of the smallest clonal expansion.

A few counts support this clone. What it binds is unknown. Some clones are missing from TCRdb's copy, which holds only in-frame ones; the method was immunoSEQ multiplex PCR. The table shows more than 45,000 clones, with 84% occurring only once. The CDR3 has 14 residues. CDR1 is KGHSH and CDR2 is LQKENI in the germline V gene. The V end lost 4 bases, the J end lost 2 bases, and 12 bases lay between the germline ends. The V and J genes are TRBV18 and TRBJ2-7; D could derive from TRBD1 or TRBD2 (5 bases each). The sequence was collected from an adult with an advanced solid tumor such as melanoma, head and neck, liver or kidney cancer. The starting material was CD4+ or CD8+ T cells sorted from blood, obtained in a trial of the OX40 agonist ivuxolimab. The CDR3 sequence is CASSHGTGTYEQYF. CDR3 in DNA: TGTGCCAGCTCACATGGGACGGGTACCTACGAGCAGTACTTC.